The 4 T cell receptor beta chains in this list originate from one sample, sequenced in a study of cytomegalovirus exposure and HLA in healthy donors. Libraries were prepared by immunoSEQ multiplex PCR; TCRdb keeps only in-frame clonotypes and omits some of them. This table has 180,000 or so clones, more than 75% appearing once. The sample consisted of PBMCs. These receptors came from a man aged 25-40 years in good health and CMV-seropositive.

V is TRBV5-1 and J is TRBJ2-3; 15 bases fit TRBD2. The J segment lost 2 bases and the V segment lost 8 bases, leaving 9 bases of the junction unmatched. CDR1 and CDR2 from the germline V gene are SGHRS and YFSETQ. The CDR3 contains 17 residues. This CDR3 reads CASPGLAGGRDTDTQYF. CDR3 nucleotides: TGCGCCAGTCCGGGACTAGCGGGAGGTAGGGACACAGATACGCAGTATTTT.

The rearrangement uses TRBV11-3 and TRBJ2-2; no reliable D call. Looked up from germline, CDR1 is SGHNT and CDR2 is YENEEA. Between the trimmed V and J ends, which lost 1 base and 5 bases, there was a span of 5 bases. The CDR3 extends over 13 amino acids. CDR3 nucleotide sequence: TGTGCCAGCAGCTTAGTAAGGACCGGGGAGCTGTTTTTT. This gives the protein CASSLVRTGELFF.

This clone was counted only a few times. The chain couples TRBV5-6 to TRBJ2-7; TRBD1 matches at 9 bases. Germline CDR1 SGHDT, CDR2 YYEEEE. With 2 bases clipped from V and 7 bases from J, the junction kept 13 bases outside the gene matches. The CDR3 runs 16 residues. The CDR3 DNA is TGTGCCAGCAGCTTCACCCGAGGGACAGGGTATGGGGAGCAGTACTTC. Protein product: CASSFTRGTGYGEQYF. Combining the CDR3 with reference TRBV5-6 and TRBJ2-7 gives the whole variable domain DAGVTQSPTHLIKTRGQQVTLRCSPKSGHDTVSWYQQALGQGPQFIFQYYEEEERQRGNFPDRFSGHQFPNYSSELNVNALLLGDSALYLCASSFTRGTGYGEQYFGPGTRLTVT.

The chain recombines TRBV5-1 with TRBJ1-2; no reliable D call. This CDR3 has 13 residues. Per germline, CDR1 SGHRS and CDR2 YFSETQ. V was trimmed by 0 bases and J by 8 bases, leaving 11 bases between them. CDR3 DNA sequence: TGCGCCAGCAGCTTGGTGGAGGCAGGAGGCTACACCTTC. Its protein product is CASSLVEAGGYTF.